Each of the 25 T cell receptor beta chains below was sequenced from the same sample in a study of low-dose radiotherapy and immunotherapy resistance in tumors. Alpha and beta chains were covered, as first-strand cDNA relied on TRAV- and TRBV-specific primers. The PCR that amplified TCRs ran for approximately 20 cycles, relying on a constant-region primer and a V-primer adapter. MiXCR, applied by TCRdb to the reads, yields one record per CDR3 protein. Among about 30,000 distinct CDR3 sequences, approximately 49% were seen once, and the ten largest hold 4.5% to 7%. Described time point: after trial treatment. Sample treatment: LDRT plus nivolumab, ipilimumab, low-dose cyclophosphamide and aspirin (RACIN trial). Sequencing used PBMCs, obtained after low-dose radiotherapy plus immunotherapy. The receptor source for this set is a male donor with gallbladder cancer.

The V gene is TRBV11-1, the J gene TRBJ2-2; the D gene is possibly TRBD2 (6 bases). V lost 1 base and J lost 4, with 7 bases in between. The CDR3 sequence is 14 residues long. Germline V CDR1 and CDR2: SGHAT, FQDESV (reference sequence). In nucleotides, the CDR3 is TGTGCCAGCAGCTTAGGGGGAGGCACCGGGGAGCTGTTTTTT. As protein: CASSLGGGTGELFF.

The chain combines TRBV11-3 with TRBJ2-1; 11 nucleotides line up with TRBD2. Germline CDR1 and CDR2: SGHNT and YENEEA. Trimming took 0 bases from V and 7 from J; bases not matched to a gene: 2. CDR3 length: 15 amino acids. Written as DNA, the CDR3 is TGTGCCAGCAGCTTAGAGGCTAGCGGGAGGAATGAGCAGTTCTTC. It codes for CASSLEASGRNEQFF.

Comments on this clonotype: A read error may be the cause here, since a much bigger clone is one base away. The chain employs TRBV6-2 or TRBV6-3 and TRBJ1-6, with D uncertain. The length of the CDR3 is 14 residues. Per the germline V gene, CDR1 is MNHEY and CDR2 is SVGEGT. Between the trimmed V and J ends, which lost 5 bases and 5 bases, there was a span of 10 bases. CDR3 bases: TGTGCCAGCAGTGACGGAGTGGATAATTCACCCCTCCACTTT. It translates to CASSDGVDNSPLHF.

Comments on this clonotype: A read error likely explains this, since a far larger clone differs by one base. V is TRBV5-3 and J is TRBJ1-1, with 7 bases identical to TRBD1. TRBV5-3 is designated an ORF whose function remains uncertain. This CDR3 has 16 residues. CDR3 in DNA: TGTGCCAGCAGCTCATCTCCTGGACAGGTGGCCACTGAAGCTTCCTTT. Translation gives CASSSSPGQVATEASF.

By share, this clonotype counts as medium-sized (0.01 to 0.1%). This chain uses TRBV7-8 with TRBJ2-1; 11 nucleotides agree with TRBD2. Per germline, CDR1 SGHVS and CDR2 FQNEAQ. The J segment lost 9 bases and the V segment lost 5 bases, leaving 9 bases of the junction unmatched. The CDR3 runs to 15 residues. The CDR3 DNA reads TGTGCCAGCAGCCCCGGAGTAGCGGGAGGGTTTGAGCAGTTCTTC. Amino acid sequence: CASSPGVAGGFEQFF.

This clonotype occurred a few times. The gene calls are TRBV6-2 or TRBV6-3 and TRBJ2-1; 13 bases are a match to TRBD2. Germline assignment: CDR1 MNHEY and CDR2 SVGEGT. The CDR3 has 15 amino acids. Unmatched junction bases numbered 6, after V lost 5 bases and J lost 8 bases. The CDR3 protein is CASSRTSGSADEQFF. The CDR3, as DNA: TGTGCCAGCAGTCGGACTAGCGGGAGTGCCGATGAGCAGTTCTTC.

This clonotype has just one count. V gene TRBV2 combines with J gene TRBJ2-7; 11 bases map to TRBD1. Trimming cost V 0 bases and J 6 bases; bases outside gene matches: 1. Germline CDR1 and CDR2: SNHLY and FYNNEI. The CDR3 extends over 14 amino acids. As DNA, the CDR3 is TGTGCCAGCAGTGAAGCGGGGACAGGGGGCGAGCAGTACTTC. Translated: CASSEAGTGGEQYF.

Comments on this clonotype: A far more abundant clone sits one base away, making this likely a read error. No conserved phenylalanine or tryptophan is present at the end of the CDR3, so a read error is the likely explanation. CDR3 residues: CASSLGTGYEQYL. In nucleotides, the CDR3 is TGTGCCAGCAGTTTAGGCACTGGCTACGAGCAGTACTTA. This chain connects TRBV2 to TRBJ2-7; unclear D gene. Germline assignment: CDR1 SNHLY and CDR2 FYNNEI. This CDR3 is 13 amino acids long. Trimming left V 5 bases short and J 3 bases short, with 11 bases between.

With respect to this clonotype: This sequence is one base from a far larger clone and is likely a read error. The chain employs TRBV7-6 and TRBJ1-3; 7 bases map to TRBD1. The germline V gene has CDR1 SGHVS and CDR2 FNYEAQ. This CDR3 contains 16 residues. The CDR3 DNA sequence: TGTGCCAGCAGCGTGGGACAGTTTATCTCTGGATACACCATATATTTT. It translates to CASSVGQFISGYTIYF.

The V and J genes are TRBV4-1 and TRBJ1-4; a possible D gene is TRBD1 (5 bases). Germline V CDR1 and CDR2: MGHRA, YSYEKL. Trimming removed 5 bases from V and 3 bases from J, with 13 bases in between. The CDR3 loop spans 15 amino acids. CDR3 protein: CASSDSRAPNEKLFF. The CDR3, as DNA: TGCGCCAGCAGCGATTCCAGGGCACCTAATGAAAAACTGTTTTTT.

This clonotype was counted many times. CDR3 region: CASSLRPRQAFTSGSPHNEQFF. CDR3 in DNA: TGTGCCAGCAGCTTAAGGCCCCGACAGGCCTTTACTAGCGGGAGCCCCCACAATGAGCAGTTCTTC. This chain links TRBV7-2 with TRBJ2-1; 11 nucleotides line up with TRBD2. The length of the CDR3 is 22 residues. The germline CDR1 and CDR2 sequences are SGHTA and FQGNSA. J gave up 5 bases and V 2 bases, and 23 bases lay outside the gene matches.

As concerns this clonotype: This likely came from a read error, as a far larger clone is one base away. The gene calls are TRBV27 and TRBJ2-1, with D perhaps assigned TRBD1 or TRBD2 (5 bases each). V shed 5 bases and J shed 10 bases, with 18 bases lying between them. CDR3 length: 14 amino acids. The V gene's germline CDR1 is MNHEY and CDR2 SMNVEV (reference sequence). CDR3 protein: CASSQGGSSYEQFF. CDR3 coding DNA: TGTGCCAGCAGTCAGGGCGGGTCCTCCTACGAGCAGTTCTTC.

The rearrangement links TRBV15 to TRBJ2-1, with D maybe TRBD2 (6 bases). With 3 bases removed from V and 6 bases from J, the gap between germline ends came to 18 bases. The V gene's germline CDR1 is LNHNV and CDR2 YYDKDF (reference sequence). The CDR3 length is 16 residues. The CDR3 DNA reads TGTGCCACCAGCAGGATTTCGGGGTTGGGGGGCAATGAGCAGTTCTTC. Translating gives CATSRISGLGGNEQFF.

This sequence joins TRBV2 and TRBJ2-1, with 10 bases that match TRBD2. V shed 3 bases, J shed 10 bases, and the junction held 6 bases outside the gene matches. Germline V gives CDR1 SNHLY, CDR2 FYNNEI. CDR3 size: 14 residues. CDR3 DNA sequence: TGTGCCAGCAGTGACGCGGTAGCGGGAGGCGAGCAGTTCTTC. Its protein is CASSDAVAGGEQFF.

V is TRBV5-1 and J is TRBJ2-6; no clear D. Trimming took off 4 bases at V and 2 bases at J, with 10 bases between the two ends. CDR1 and CDR2 (germline): SGHRS, YFSETQ. The CDR3 extends over 15 amino acids. CDR3: CASSPSFPGANVLTF. Here the CDR3 DNA reads TGCGCCAGCAGCCCGTCCTTCCCTGGGGCCAACGTCCTGACTTTC. The variable domain in full, completed from reference TRBV5-1 and TRBJ2-6, reads KAGVTQTPRYLIKTRGQQVTLSCSPISGHRSVSWYQQTPGQGLQFLFEYFSETQRNKGNFPGRFSGRQFSNSRSEMNVSTLELGDSALYLCASSPSFPGANVLTFGAGSRLTVL.

This clonotype was seen many times. The chain's CDR3 is CSAKSPLEPQHF. The DNA for the CDR3 is TGCAGTGCCAAGTCCCCGTTGGAGCCCCAGCATTTT. The J gene is TRBJ1-5, the V gene TRBV20-1; no reliable D call. There are 12 residues in the CDR3. The V gene's germline CDR1 is DFQATT and CDR2 SNEGSKA (reference sequence). V was shortened by 6 bases and J by 8 bases, with 14 bases between the two germline ends.

This clonotype was found many times. CDR3 residues: CASSLVSTDTQYF. DNA for the CDR3: TGTGCCAGCAGTTTAGTAAGCACAGATACGCAGTATTTT. This chain connects TRBV12-3 or TRBV12-4 to TRBJ2-3; D remains ambiguous. V gave up 1 base and J gave up 0 bases, with 2 bases separating them. The CDR3 is made up of 13 amino acids.

This clonotype was detected a few times. This rearrangement joins TRBV27 to TRBJ1-1; a weak D match, TRBD1 (5 bases). V gave up 3 bases and J gave up 4 bases, with 9 bases separating them. CDR3 length equals 13 residues. Germline CDR1 is MNHEY and CDR2 is SMNVEV (reference sequence). The CDR3 sequence: CASSFRGSTEAFF. The CDR3 region has the DNA TGTGCCAGCAGTTTCCGGGGGTCCACTGAAGCTTTCTTT.

In its sample, this clonotype was seen a few times. The chain employs TRBV2 and TRBJ2-5; TRBD2 aligns across 8 bases. The CDR3 sequence is 13 residues long. Germline V gene sequence: CDR1 SNHLY, CDR2 FYNNEI. The V gene end was trimmed by 10 bases and the J gene end by 5 bases; junction bases not matched to a gene: 9. The CDR3 is CATRAGVSETQYF. In DNA, the CDR3 is TGTGCCACCCGAGCGGGAGTGAGCGAGACCCAGTACTTC.

V is TRBV6-2 or TRBV6-3 and J is TRBJ1-2; TRBD1 agrees at 8 bases. Losses at the gene ends were 8 bases for V and 4 bases for J; bases not matched to a gene: 3. Germline values: CDR1 MNHEY, CDR2 SVGEGT. The CDR3 is 12 residues long. The CDR3 nucleotides are TGTGCCAGCTCGGGACAGGTCTATGGCTACACCTTC. It translates to CASSGQVYGYTF.

V gene TRBV3-1 combines with J gene TRBJ2-1, with TRBD2 as a possible D gene (5 bases). V lost 4 bases and J 4 bases, leaving 8 bases between the germline ends. CDR1 and CDR2 from the germline V gene are LGHDT and YNNKEL (reference sequence). The CDR3 loop spans 13 amino acids. The CDR3 region has the DNA TGTGCCAGCAGCCTCGGGATTTACAATGAGCAGTTCTTC. Residues: CASSLGIYNEQFF.

This clonotype has only one observation. The rearrangement joins TRBV7-6 to TRBJ2-7; 9 nucleotides align to TRBD1. CDR3 length equals 14 residues. V lost 4 bases, J lost 4 bases, and 5 bases stayed unmatched. Germline V gives CDR1 SGHVS, CDR2 FNYEAQ. This CDR3 reads CASSSSGQGYEQYF. The DNA for the CDR3 is TGTGCCAGCAGCTCCTCGGGACAGGGTTACGAGCAGTACTTC.

This chain connects TRBV9 to TRBJ2-1, with 9 bases identical to TRBD2. The CDR3 loop spans 18 amino acids. The germline gives CDR1 SGDLS, CDR2 YYNGEE. The V gene end was trimmed by 0 bases and the J gene end by 4 bases; junction bases not matched to a gene: 11. CDR3 sequence: CASSVALREGSGYNEQFF. For the CDR3, the DNA is TGTGCCAGCAGCGTAGCTTTGCGGGAGGGCTCTGGGTACAATGAGCAGTTCTTC.

This clonotype appeared a single time. The rearrangement uses TRBV5-1 and TRBJ2-3; D gene unclear. The germline V gene encodes CDR1 SGHRS and CDR2 YFSETQ. There are 14 residues in the CDR3. Trimming removed 4 bases from V and 4 bases from J, with 13 bases in between. CDR3 loop: CASSQDRVPDTQYF. The CDR3 DNA reads as TGCGCCAGCAGCCAGGACCGGGTTCCAGATACGCAGTATTTT.

This clonotype has just one count. This chain joins TRBV19 and TRBJ1-5; 10 bases match TRBD1. The V gene end was trimmed by 6 bases and the J gene end by 3 bases; junction bases not matched to a gene: 8. CDR1 is LNHDA and CDR2 is SQIVND in the germline V gene (reference sequence). CDR3 length: 16 amino acids. The CDR3, as DNA: TGTGCCAGTAGGGACATGGACAGGGGGATCAATCAGCCCCAGCATTTT. This gives the protein CASRDMDRGINQPQHF.